This T cell receptor (beta chain) was profiled in a study of blood T cell repertoires in COVID-19. TCRdb keeps only in-frame clones here, not all; method: immunoSEQ multiplex PCR. The sample has 150,000 to 200,000 clones; approximately 83% are singletons. CDR1 is LGHDT, CDR2 YNNKEL, per germline (reference sequence). Trimming pared 8 bases from V and 1 base from J, leaving 11 bases between. The CDR3 has 13 amino acids. The clonotype was recovered from a man aged 65 to 79 who had been exposed to COVID-19. Sequenced sample: PBMCs or T cells enriched from blood (not recorded which). The chain uses TRBV3-1 (or the pseudogene TRBV3-2) and TRBJ1-1; possible D gene TRBD1, 6 bases. The CDR3 sequence: CASRTGRNTEAFF. CDR3 in DNA: TGTGCCAGCCGAACAGGGAGGAACACTGAAGCTTTCTTT.